The 10 T cell receptor beta chains below were found in one sample sequenced in a study of response to subunit inactivated influenza vaccine. TCRdb ran MiXCR on the RT-PCR reads and lists one entry per CDR3 protein. Among about 520,000 distinct CDR3 sequences listed, 25% were seen once. This specimen consisted of CD4+ T cells sorted from PBMCs, obtained about 5 days after vaccination. Receptors were obtained from a man aged 50 to 60 who received an inactivated influenza vaccine.

J is TRBJ1-5 and V is TRBV7-9, with D possibly matching TRBD1 (5 bases). V lost 3 bases and J 1 base, leaving 13 bases between the germline ends. The CDR3 extends over 16 amino acids. Germline V CDR1 and CDR2: SEHNR, FQNEAQ (reference sequence). The CDR3 DNA reads as TGTGCCAGCAGCTTGGCTGCGGGGGAGAGCAATCAGCCCCAGCATTTT. It is translated as CASSLAAGESNQPQHF.

This chain uses TRBV24-1 with TRBJ2-2; D not certain. The V end was cut by 5 bases, the J end by 8 bases, with 17 bases between. The CDR3 contains 15 residues. Germline V gene data show CDR1 as KGHDR and CDR2 as SFDVKD. The CDR3 DNA follows: TGTGCCACCAGTGTCTCCCCCCCGGGTTTTGGGGAGCTGTTTTTT. It codes for CATSVSPPGFGELFF.

This clonotype was counted only a few times. CDR3 residues: CASSLGFGVVQPQHF. The CDR3 DNA reads as TGTGCCAGCAGTTTAGGGTTCGGGGTCGTTCAGCCCCAGCATTTT. The chain uses TRBV12-3 or TRBV12-4 and TRBJ1-5, with D unclear. Trimming cost V 1 base and J 6 bases, with 13 bases left between them. The CDR3 is 15 residues long.

This chain joins TRBV7-8 and TRBJ1-2, with TRBD1 identical over 7 bases. Looked up from germline, CDR1 is SGHVS and CDR2 is FQNEAQ. After removal of 3 bases from V and 0 bases from J, the junction contained 4 bases not matched to a gene. This CDR3 is built from 15 residues. CDR3: CASSLTGQPNYGYTF. As DNA, the CDR3 is TGTGCCAGCAGCTTGACGGGACAGCCTAACTATGGCTACACCTTC.

This clonotype occurred once. V is TRBV12-3 or TRBV12-4 and J is TRBJ2-2; D is uncertain. The CDR3 length is 13 residues. The V end was cut by 5 bases, the J end by 3 bases, with 7 bases between. DNA of the CDR3: TGTGCCAGCAGTGCTGACTACACCGGGGAGCTGTTTTTT. This gives the protein CASSADYTGELFF.

The CDR3, as DNA: TGTGCCAGCAGTTTAGGCAGGGGATCGAACACCGGGGAGCTGTTTTTT. As protein: CASSLGRGSNTGELFF. The chain carries TRBV28 and TRBJ2-2, with a possible D match to TRBD1 (6 bases). V lost 2 bases and J lost 0, with 10 bases in between. The CDR3 sequence is 16 residues long. Germline lookup yields CDR1 MDHEN and CDR2 SYDVKM.

This chain links TRBV7-2 with TRBJ2-2; perhaps TRBD2 as D (6 bases). CDR1 and CDR2 from the germline V gene are SGHTA and FQGNSA. The CDR3 extends over 15 amino acids. Deletions cut 3 bases from V and 6 bases from J, with 14 bases between. CDR3 loop: CASSFDLRRAGELFF. The DNA for the CDR3 is TGTGCCAGCAGCTTTGACCTTAGGAGGGCCGGGGAGCTGTTTTTT.

The V gene is TRBV6-5, the J gene TRBJ1-6, with a weak D call TRBD1 (5 bases). Germline V lookup: CDR1 MNHEY, CDR2 SVGAGI. The CDR3 extends over 19 amino acids. V lost 0 bases, J lost 6 bases, and 21 bases lay in between. The CDR3, as DNA: TGTGCCAGCAGTTACTCGCTTCCAATAAGGACAAACTTTAATTCACCCCTCCACTTT. Its protein product is CASSYSLPIRTNFNSPLHF.

This chain joins TRBV13 and TRBJ2-2; a weak D match, TRBD2 (6 bases). Germline V gene lookup returns CDR1 PRHDT and CDR2 FYEKMQ (reference sequence). V was clipped by 1 base and J by 5 bases, with 17 bases between them. The CDR3 has 17 amino acids. In DNA form, the CDR3 reads TGTGCCAGCAGCTTAGAAGGAACGGGGAGGTGGACCGGGGAGCTGTTTTTT. It specifies CASSLEGTGRWTGELFF.

This clonotype showed up just a few times. V is TRBV27 and J is TRBJ2-7; TRBD1 matches at 7 bases. This CDR3 spans 15 amino acids. V lost 0 bases to trimming and J lost 2 bases; unmatched junction nucleotides: 4. Germline V gene lookup returns CDR1 MNHEY and CDR2 SMNVEV (reference sequence). This CDR3 is CASSLSGTATYEQYF. CDR3 bases: TGTGCCAGCAGTTTATCGGGGACAGCCACCTACGAGCAGTACTTC.